Presented here are 17 T cell receptor beta chains from one specimen sequenced in a study of T cells after yellow fever vaccination. TCRdb re-called the 5' RACE reads through MiXCR, storing one row per CDR3 protein. The sample has about 300,000 distinct CDR3 sequences, approximately 10% seen once; the top ten hold approximately 3.3%. Specimen: CD4+ T cells sorted from PBMCs, collected 5 days after the yellow fever booster vaccination. The receptors stem from a man between 18 and 35 years old who received the YFV17D yellow fever vaccine.

This clonotype appeared a few times. The chain has TRBV25-1 and TRBJ1-6, with 8 bases lining up with TRBD1. The junction had 3 bases not matched to a gene; V was cut back by 1 base and J by 7 bases. This CDR3 has 15 residues. From germline, CDR1 is MGHDK and CDR2 SYGVNS. The CDR3 DNA follows: TGTGCCAGCAGTGAATTGGACAGGGAAAATTCACCCCTCCACTTT. Protein sequence: CASSELDRENSPLHF.

The chain is built from TRBV29-1 and TRBJ2-7; no clear D gene. Germline CDR1 and CDR2: SQVTM and ANQGSEA. V was cut by 7 bases and J by 1 base, with 11 bases left in between. This CDR3 spans 12 amino acids. The CDR3 nucleotides are TGCAGCGCTCATACCACGTCCTACGAGCAGTACTTC. It is translated as CSAHTTSYEQYF.

This clonotype was recorded a few times. The chain carries TRBV29-1 and TRBJ1-2, with D unresolved. CDR1 and CDR2 (germline): SQVTM, ANQGSEA. Trimming cost V 4 bases and J 0 bases, with 9 bases left between them. The CDR3 spans 13 residues. CDR3 amino acids: CSVAAVPNYGYTF. CDR3 coding DNA: TGCAGCGTTGCGGCCGTACCTAACTATGGCTACACCTTC.

This clonotype was observed a few times. This chain connects TRBV9 to TRBJ2-5; 8 positions agree with TRBD2. The germline CDR1 and CDR2 sequences are SGDLS and YYNGEE. The CDR3 runs to 15 residues. V dropped 0 bases and J dropped 5; count of bases not matched to a gene: 6. The CDR3 sequence is CASSVGATGGETQYF. The CDR3 DNA reads as TGTGCCAGCAGCGTAGGCGCCACGGGAGGGGAGACCCAGTACTTC.

This clonotype turned up a few times. V and J are TRBV12-3 or TRBV12-4 and TRBJ1-1, with a possible D match to TRBD1 (5 bases). V shed 7 bases and J shed 8 bases, with 17 bases lying between them. The CDR3 runs 13 residues. The CDR3 sequence is CASTRGPRTEAFF. CDR3 nucleotides: TGTGCCAGCACCCGAGGCCCAAGGACAGAAGCTTTCTTT.

This clonotype was observed a few times. V usage is TRBV29-1 and J usage is TRBJ2-5; TRBD2 is a possible D gene (5 bases). The CDR3 has 13 residues. V lost 8 bases, J lost 4 bases, and 17 bases lay in between. The germline V gene has CDR1 SQVTM and CDR2 ANQGSEA. In DNA form, the CDR3 reads TGCAGCTCCCAGCGGCAGAGAGGAGAGACCCAGTACTTC. This sequence encodes CSSQRQRGETQYF.

The chain recombines TRBV21-1 with TRBJ2-5. TRBV21-1 counts as a pseudogene. This CDR3 region has 16 residues. CDR3 amino acids: CASSKRGLRNQETQYF. CDR3 coding DNA: TGTGCCAGCAGCAAGAGGGGTCTTAGGAATCAAGAGACCCAGTACTTC.

This clonotype was recorded many times. The chain carries TRBV7-9 and TRBJ1-2; no firm D call. Per the germline V gene, CDR1 is SEHNR and CDR2 is FQNEAQ (reference sequence). V shed 5 bases and J shed 2 bases, with 18 bases lying between them. The CDR3 is made up of 16 amino acids. The CDR3 DNA sequence: TGTGCCAGCAGCCGTCTTTCCCACGGGGAAAACTATGGCTACACCTTC. Amino acid sequence: CASSRLSHGENYGYTF.

This clonotype was seen only a few times. The chain links TRBV4-2 to TRBJ1-1, with D perhaps TRBD1 (5 bases). This CDR3 contains 16 residues. Germline CDR1 and CDR2: LGHNA and YNFKEQ. V was clipped by 2 bases and J by 0 bases, with 13 bases between them. The CDR3 nucleotides are TGTGCCAGCAGCCAAAATAGGGGACCCATGAACACTGAAGCTTTCTTT. Amino acid sequence: CASSQNRGPMNTEAFF.

The rearrangement uses TRBV4-3 and TRBJ1-3, with D unclear. Trimming removed 0 bases from V and 0 bases from J, with 9 bases in between. This CDR3 region has 16 residues. CDR1 and CDR2 (germline): LGHNA, YSLEER. The CDR3 nucleotides are TGCGCCAGCAGCCAAGATCCCGCAAACTCTGGAAACACCATATATTTT. Translated, it gives CASSQDPANSGNTIYF.

This clonotype showed up just a few times. The chain recombines TRBV6-5 with TRBJ1-2; TRBD1 matches 9 bases. The CDR3 loop spans 14 amino acids. Germline values: CDR1 MNHEY, CDR2 SVGAGI. The ends lost 2 bases at V and 7 bases at J; junction bases unmatched: 5. CDR3 amino acids: CASSYVQGAPGYTF. The CDR3 DNA is TGTGCCAGCAGTTACGTACAGGGGGCGCCTGGCTACACCTTC.

In this sample, this clonotype turned up many times. This chain links TRBV6-1 with TRBJ1-5; unclear D gene. V shed 7 bases and J shed 0 bases, with 16 bases lying between them. CDR1 and CDR2 (germline): MNHNS, SASEGT. The CDR3 extends over 16 amino acids. The CDR3 reads CASTPGSSYSNQPQHF. As DNA, the CDR3 is TGTGCCAGCACCCCGGGAAGTAGCTATAGCAATCAGCCCCAGCATTTT.

The sample holds many counts of this clonotype. This chain joins TRBV5-1 and TRBJ1-2; perhaps TRBD1 as D (6 bases). The germline V gene encodes CDR1 SGHRS and CDR2 YFSETQ. The CDR3 covers 15 residues. V dropped 1 base and J dropped 0 bases, with 10 bases sitting between them. The CDR3 sequence: CASSLSDSTNYGYTF. Written as DNA, the CDR3 is TGCGCCAGCAGCTTGTCGGACAGCACTAACTATGGCTACACCTTC.

The CDR3 sequence: CASSFSPGTMNTEAFF. CDR3 bases: TGTGCCAGCAGCTTTTCGCCAGGGACTATGAACACTGAAGCTTTCTTT. The gene calls are TRBV5-4 and TRBJ1-1; a weak D match, TRBD1 (5 bases). The CDR3 length is 16 residues. CDR1 and CDR2 (germline): SGHNT, YYREEE (reference sequence). V gave up 2 bases and J gave up 0 bases, with 14 bases separating them.

This clonotype was counted a few times. Here the CDR3 DNA reads TGTGCCAGCAGTTACTCCTCACAGGGCTACGAGCAGTACGTC. The encoded protein is CASSYSSQGYEQYV. V usage is TRBV6-2 or TRBV6-3 and J usage is TRBJ2-7, with a weak D call TRBD1 (6 bases). Trimming pared 0 bases from V and 3 bases from J, leaving 9 bases between. The germline V gene encodes CDR1 MNHEY and CDR2 SVGEGT. The CDR3 covers 14 residues.

This chain uses TRBV7-2 with TRBJ2-5; TRBD2 matches at 13 bases. The V and J ends lost 4 bases and 14 bases, in that order; junction bases with no gene match: 10. The CDR3 covers 14 residues. The germline CDR1 and CDR2 sequences are SGHTA and FQGNSA. The CDR3 loop is CASSSRPGTSGVYF. CDR3 sequence (DNA): TGTGCCAGCAGCTCTCGTCCCGGGACTAGCGGGGTCTACTTC.

The rearrangement joins TRBV4-1 to TRBJ1-1; possibly TRBD1 for D (5 bases). The germline CDR1 and CDR2 sequences are MGHRA and YSYEKL. The CDR3 runs to 14 residues. Trimming stripped 0 bases from V and 3 bases from J, with 8 bases between. CDR3 nucleotides: TGCGCCAGCAGCCAAGACCCCAGGGACACTGAAGCTTTCTTT. Protein product: CASSQDPRDTEAFF.